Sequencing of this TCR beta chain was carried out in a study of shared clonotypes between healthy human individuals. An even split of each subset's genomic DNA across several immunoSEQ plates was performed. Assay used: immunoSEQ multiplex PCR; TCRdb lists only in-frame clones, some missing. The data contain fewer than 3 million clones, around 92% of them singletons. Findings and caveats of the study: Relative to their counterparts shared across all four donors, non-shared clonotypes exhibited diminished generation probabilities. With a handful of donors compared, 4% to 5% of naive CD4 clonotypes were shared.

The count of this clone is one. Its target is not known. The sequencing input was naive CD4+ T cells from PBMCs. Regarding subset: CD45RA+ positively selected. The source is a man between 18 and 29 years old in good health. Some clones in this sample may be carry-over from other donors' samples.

As DNA, the CDR3 is TGTGCCAGCAGTGGGCAGGCGGGAACCGGACACTATGGCTACACCTTC. Translation: CASSGQAGTGHYGYTF. V and J are TRBV28 and TRBJ1-2; D is undetermined. Germline V gives CDR1 MDHEN, CDR2 SYDVKM. Between the trimmed V and J ends, which lost 5 bases and 3 bases, there was a span of 19 bases. The CDR3 extends over 16 amino acids.